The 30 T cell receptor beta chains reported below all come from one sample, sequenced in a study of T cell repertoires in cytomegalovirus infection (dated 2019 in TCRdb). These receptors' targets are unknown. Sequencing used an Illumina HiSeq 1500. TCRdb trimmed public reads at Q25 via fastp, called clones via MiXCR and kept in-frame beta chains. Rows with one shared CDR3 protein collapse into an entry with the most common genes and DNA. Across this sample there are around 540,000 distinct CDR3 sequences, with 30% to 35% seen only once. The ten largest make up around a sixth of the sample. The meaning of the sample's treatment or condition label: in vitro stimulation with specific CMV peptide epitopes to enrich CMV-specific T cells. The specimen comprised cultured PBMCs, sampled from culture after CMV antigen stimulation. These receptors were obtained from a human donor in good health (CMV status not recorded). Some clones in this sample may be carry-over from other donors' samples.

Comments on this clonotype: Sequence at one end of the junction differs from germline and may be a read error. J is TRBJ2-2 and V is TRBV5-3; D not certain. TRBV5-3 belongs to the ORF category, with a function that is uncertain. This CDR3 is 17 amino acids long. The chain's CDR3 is CASSSTPYDSNTGELFF. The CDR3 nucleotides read TGTGCCAGCAGCTCGACCCCTTACGATTCGAACACCGGGGAGCTGTTTTTT.

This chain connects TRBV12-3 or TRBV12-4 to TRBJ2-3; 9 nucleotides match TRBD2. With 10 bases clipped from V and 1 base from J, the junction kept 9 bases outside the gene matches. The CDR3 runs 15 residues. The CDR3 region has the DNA TGTGCCACCTCGCGGGGGGGACGGGGCACAGATACGCAGTATTTT. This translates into CATSRGGRGTDTQYF.

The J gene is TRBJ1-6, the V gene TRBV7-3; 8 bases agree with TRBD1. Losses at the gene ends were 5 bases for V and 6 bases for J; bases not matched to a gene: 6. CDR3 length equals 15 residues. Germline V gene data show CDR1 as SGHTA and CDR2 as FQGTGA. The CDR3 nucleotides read TGTGCCAGCAGCATGACAGGGGACGGTAATTCACCCCTCCACTTT. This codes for CASSMTGDGNSPLHF.

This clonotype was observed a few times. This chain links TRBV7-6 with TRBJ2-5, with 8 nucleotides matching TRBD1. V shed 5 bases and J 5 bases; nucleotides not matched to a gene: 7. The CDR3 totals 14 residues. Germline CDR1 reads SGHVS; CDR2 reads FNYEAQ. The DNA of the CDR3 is TGTGCCAGCAGCCCAAGACAGGGGACCGAGACCCAGTACTTC. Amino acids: CASSPRQGTETQYF.

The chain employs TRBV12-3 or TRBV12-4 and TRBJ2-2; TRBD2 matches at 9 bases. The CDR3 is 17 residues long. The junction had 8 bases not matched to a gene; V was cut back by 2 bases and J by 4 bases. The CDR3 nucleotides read TGTGCCAGCAGTTTATTGGCTAGCGGGGTCCCCACCGGGGAGCTGTTTTTT. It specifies CASSLLASGVPTGELFF.

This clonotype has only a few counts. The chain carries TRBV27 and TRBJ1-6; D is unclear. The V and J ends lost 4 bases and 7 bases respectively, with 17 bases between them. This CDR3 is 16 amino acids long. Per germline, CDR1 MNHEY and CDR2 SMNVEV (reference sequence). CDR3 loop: CASSSLNFARNSPLHF. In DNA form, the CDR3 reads TGTGCCAGCAGTTCTTTAAATTTTGCGCGGAATTCACCCCTCCACTTT.

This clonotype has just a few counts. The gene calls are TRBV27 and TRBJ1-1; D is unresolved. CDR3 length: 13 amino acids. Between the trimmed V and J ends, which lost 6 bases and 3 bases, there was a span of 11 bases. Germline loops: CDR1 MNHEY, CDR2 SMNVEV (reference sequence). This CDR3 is CASSGQADTEAFF. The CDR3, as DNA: TGTGCCAGCAGCGGTCAGGCGGACACTGAAGCTTTCTTT.

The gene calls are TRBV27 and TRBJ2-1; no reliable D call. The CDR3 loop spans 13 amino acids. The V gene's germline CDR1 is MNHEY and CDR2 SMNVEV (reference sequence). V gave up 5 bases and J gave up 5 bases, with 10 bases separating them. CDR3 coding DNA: TGTGCCAGCAGTACCCTAGGAAACAATGAGCAGTTCTTC. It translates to CASSTLGNNEQFF.

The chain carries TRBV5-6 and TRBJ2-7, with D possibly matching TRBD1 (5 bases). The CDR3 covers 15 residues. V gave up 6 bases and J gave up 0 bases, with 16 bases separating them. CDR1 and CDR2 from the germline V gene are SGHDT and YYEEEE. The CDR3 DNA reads TGTGCCAGCATCAATAAGGGGCTAGGCTCCTACGAGCAGTACTTC. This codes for CASINKGLGSYEQYF.

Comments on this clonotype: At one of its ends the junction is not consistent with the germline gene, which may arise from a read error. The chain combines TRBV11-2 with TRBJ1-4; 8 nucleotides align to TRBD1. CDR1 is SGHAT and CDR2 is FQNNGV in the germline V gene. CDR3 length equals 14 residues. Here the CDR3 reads CANSSDRASEKLFF. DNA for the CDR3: TGTGCCAACAGCTCGGACAGGGCGAGTGAAAAACTGTTTTTT.

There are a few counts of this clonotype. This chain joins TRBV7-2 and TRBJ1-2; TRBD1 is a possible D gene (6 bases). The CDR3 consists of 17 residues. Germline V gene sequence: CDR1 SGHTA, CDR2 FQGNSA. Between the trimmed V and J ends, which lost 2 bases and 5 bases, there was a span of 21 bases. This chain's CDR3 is CASSLYREHRSGYGYTF. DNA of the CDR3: TGTGCCAGCAGCTTATACAGGGAGCATCGATCCGGGTATGGCTACACCTTC.

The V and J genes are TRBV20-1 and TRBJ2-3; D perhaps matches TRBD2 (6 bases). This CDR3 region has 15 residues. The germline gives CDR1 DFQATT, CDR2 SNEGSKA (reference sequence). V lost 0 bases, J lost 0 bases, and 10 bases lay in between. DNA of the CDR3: TGCAGTGCTAGAGAAAGGGACTTTAGCACAGATACGCAGTATTTT. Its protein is CSARERDFSTDTQYF.

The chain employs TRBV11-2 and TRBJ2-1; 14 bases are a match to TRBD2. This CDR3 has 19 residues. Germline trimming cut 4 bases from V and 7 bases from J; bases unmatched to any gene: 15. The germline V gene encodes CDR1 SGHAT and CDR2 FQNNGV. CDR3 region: CASSSLRGGGTSGSNEQFF. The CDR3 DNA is TGTGCCAGCAGCTCCCTCCGCGGGGGGGGGACTAGCGGGAGTAATGAGCAGTTCTTC.

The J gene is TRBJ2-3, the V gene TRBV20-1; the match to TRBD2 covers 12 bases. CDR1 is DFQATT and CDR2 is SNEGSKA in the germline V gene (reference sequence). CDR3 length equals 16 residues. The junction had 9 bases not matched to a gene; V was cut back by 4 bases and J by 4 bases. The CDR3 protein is CSAILRLAGESDTQYF. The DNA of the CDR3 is TGCAGTGCTATCTTACGACTAGCGGGAGAATCAGATACGCAGTATTTT.

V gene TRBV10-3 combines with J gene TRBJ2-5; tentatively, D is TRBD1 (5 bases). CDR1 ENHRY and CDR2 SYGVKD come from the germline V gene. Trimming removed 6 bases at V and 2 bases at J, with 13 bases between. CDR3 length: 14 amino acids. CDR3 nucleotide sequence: TGTGCCATCAGAGCCGGACAAGGGCAAGAGACCCAGTACTTC. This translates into CAIRAGQGQETQYF.

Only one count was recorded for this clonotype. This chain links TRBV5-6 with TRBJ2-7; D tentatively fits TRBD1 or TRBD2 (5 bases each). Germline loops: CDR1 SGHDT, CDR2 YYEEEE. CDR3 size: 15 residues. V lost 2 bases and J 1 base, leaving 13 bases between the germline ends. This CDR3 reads CASSFWGLGSYEQYF. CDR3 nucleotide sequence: TGTGCCAGCAGCTTTTGGGGGTTGGGTTCCTACGAGCAGTACTTC.

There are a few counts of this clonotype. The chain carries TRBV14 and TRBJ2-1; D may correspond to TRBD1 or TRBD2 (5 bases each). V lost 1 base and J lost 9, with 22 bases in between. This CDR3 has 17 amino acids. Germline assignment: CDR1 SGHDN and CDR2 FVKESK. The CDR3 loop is CASSQGLGTLPRGEQFF. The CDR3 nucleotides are TGTGCCAGCAGCCAAGGACTCGGGACCCTCCCTCGCGGTGAGCAGTTCTTC.

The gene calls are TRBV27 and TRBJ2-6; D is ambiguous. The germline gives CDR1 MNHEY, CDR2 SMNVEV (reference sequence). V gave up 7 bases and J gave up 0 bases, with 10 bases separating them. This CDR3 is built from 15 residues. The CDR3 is CASTPARSGANVLTF. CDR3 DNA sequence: TGTGCCAGCACTCCAGCCCGCTCTGGGGCCAACGTCCTGACTTTC.

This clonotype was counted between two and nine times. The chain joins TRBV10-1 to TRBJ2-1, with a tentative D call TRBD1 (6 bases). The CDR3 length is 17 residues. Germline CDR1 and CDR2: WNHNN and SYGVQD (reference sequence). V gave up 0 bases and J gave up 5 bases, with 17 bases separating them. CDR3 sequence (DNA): TGCGCCAGCAGTGAGTCTGGGGCCCCCACAGGGCACAATGAGCAGTTCTTC. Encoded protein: CASSESGAPTGHNEQFF.

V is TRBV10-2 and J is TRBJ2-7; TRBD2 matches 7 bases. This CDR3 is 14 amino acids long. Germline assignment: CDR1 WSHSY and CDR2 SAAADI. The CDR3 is CASKAPWLAEGQSV. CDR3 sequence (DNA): TGCGCCAGCAAAGCCCCATGGCTAGCGGAAGGGCAAAGCGTC.

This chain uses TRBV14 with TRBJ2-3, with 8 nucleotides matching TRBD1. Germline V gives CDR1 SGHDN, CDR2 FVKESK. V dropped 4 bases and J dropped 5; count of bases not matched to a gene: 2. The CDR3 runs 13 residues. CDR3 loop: CASSPGGLDTQYF. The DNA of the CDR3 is TGTGCCAGCAGCCCAGGGGGCTTAGATACGCAGTATTTT. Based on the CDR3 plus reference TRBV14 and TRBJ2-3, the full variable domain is EAGVTQFPSHSVIEKGQTVTLRCDPISGHDNLYWYRRVMGKEIKFLLHFVKESKQDESGMPNNRFLAERTGGTYSTLKVQPAELEDSGVYFCASSPGGLDTQYFGPGTRLTVL.

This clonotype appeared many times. In DNA form, the CDR3 reads TGTGCCAGCACCCGGACTAGCGGGAGGGGCGATACGCAGTATTTT. It translates to CASTRTSGRGDTQYF. The chain couples TRBV7-2 to TRBJ2-3; 15 nucleotides agree with TRBD2. V shed 7 bases and J 6 bases; nucleotides not matched to a gene: 5. The germline V gene has CDR1 SGHTA and CDR2 FQGNSA. CDR3 length equals 15 residues.

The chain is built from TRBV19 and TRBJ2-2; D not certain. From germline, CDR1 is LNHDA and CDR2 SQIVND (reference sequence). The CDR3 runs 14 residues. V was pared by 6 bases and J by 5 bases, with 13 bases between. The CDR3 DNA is TGTGCCAGTAGCCAACCCGGGCATACCGGGGAGCTGTTTTTT. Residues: CASSQPGHTGELFF. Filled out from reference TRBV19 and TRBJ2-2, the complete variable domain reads DGGITQSPKYLFRKEGQNVTLSCEQNLNHDAMYWYRQDPGQGLRLIYYSQIVNDFQKGDIAEGYSVSREKKESFPLTVTSAQKNPTAFYLCASSQPGHTGELFFGEGSRLTVL.

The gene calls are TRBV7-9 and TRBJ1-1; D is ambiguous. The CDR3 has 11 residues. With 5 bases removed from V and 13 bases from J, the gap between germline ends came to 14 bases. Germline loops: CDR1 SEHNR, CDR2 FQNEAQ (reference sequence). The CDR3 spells CASSANTEHFF. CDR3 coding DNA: TGTGCCAGCAGCGCTAACACGGAACATTTCTTT.

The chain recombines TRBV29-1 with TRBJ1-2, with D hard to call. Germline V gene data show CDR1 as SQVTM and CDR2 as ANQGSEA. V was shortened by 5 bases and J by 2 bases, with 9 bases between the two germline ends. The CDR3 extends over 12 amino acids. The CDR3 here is CSVRSPNYGYTF. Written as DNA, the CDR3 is TGCAGCGTTAGGTCGCCGAACTATGGCTACACCTTC.

CDR3 nucleotide sequence: TGTGCCAGCAGTTACATGGGGAACACTGAAGCTTTCTTT. Translating it yields CASSYMGNTEAFF. The V and J genes are TRBV6-6 and TRBJ1-1; D remains unclear. Between the trimmed V and J ends, which lost 2 bases and 1 base, there was a span of 5 bases. CDR1 is MNHNY and CDR2 is SVGAGI in the germline V gene (reference sequence). The CDR3 sequence is 13 residues long.

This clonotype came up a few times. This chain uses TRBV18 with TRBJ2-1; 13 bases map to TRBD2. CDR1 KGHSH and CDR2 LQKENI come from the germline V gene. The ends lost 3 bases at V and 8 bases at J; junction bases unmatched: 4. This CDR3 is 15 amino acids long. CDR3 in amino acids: CASSPELAGGHEQFF. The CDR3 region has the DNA TGTGCCAGCTCACCCGAACTAGCGGGAGGGCATGAGCAGTTCTTC.

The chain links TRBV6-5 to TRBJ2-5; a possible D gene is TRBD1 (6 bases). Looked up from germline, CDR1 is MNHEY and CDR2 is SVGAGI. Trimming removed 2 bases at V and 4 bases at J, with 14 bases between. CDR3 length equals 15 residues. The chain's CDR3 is CASSYAGTRGETQYF. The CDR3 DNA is TGTGCCAGCAGTTACGCCGGGACAAGGGGAGAGACCCAGTACTTC.

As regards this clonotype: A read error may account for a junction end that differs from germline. CDR3: CASSYSRLAGGSHF. CDR3 sequence (DNA): TGTGCCAGCAGTTACTCGAGGCTAGCGGGAGGGAGCCACTTC. The J gene is TRBJ2-7, the V gene TRBV6-5; 12 bases match TRBD2. CDR1 and CDR2 from the germline V gene are MNHEY and SVGAGI. The CDR3 has 14 residues.

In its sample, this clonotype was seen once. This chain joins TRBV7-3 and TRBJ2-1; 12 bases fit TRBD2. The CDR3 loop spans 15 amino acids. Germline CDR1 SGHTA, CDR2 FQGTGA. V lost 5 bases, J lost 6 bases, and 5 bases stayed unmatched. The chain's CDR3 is CASSVTSGRSNEQFF. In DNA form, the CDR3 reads TGTGCCAGCAGCGTGACTAGCGGGAGAAGCAATGAGCAGTTCTTC. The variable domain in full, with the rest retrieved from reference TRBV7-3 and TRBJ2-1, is GAGVSQTPSNKVTEKGKYVELRCDPISGHTALYWYRQSLGQGPEFLIYFQGTGAADDSGLPNDRFFAVRPEGSVSTLKIQRTERGDSAVYLCASSVTSGRSNEQFFGPGTRLTVL.